This T cell receptor beta chain came from a study of T cells after yellow fever vaccination. Whole-study results and caveats: Reappearance after the booster was seen for most primary-vaccination clones, at 95% to 97% CD4 and around 88% CD8. Though it reached lower strength, the secondary response hit its peak faster, day 5 versus 15.

Each CDR3 protein gets one entry after TCRdb re-called the 5' RACE reads with MiXCR. The sample includes about 580,000 distinct CDR3 sequences, about a sixth of them seen just once. V lost 5 bases, J lost 4 bases, and 9 bases stayed unmatched. The CDR3 length is 18 residues. From germline, CDR1 is SGHAT and CDR2 FQDESV (reference sequence). This clonotype was observed a few times. As yet, its antigen is unknown. The chain carries TRBV11-1 and TRBJ2-3; the match to TRBD2 covers 16 bases. This material consisted of PBMCs, taken 5 to 6 days after the first yellow fever vaccination. The receptor was isolated from a man aged 18 to 29 who received the YFV17D yellow fever vaccine. The CDR3 region is CASSRRGLAGGPSDTQYF. The CDR3 DNA is TGTGCCAGCAGCCGCAGGGGACTAGCGGGGGGGCCTTCAGATACGCAGTATTTT.